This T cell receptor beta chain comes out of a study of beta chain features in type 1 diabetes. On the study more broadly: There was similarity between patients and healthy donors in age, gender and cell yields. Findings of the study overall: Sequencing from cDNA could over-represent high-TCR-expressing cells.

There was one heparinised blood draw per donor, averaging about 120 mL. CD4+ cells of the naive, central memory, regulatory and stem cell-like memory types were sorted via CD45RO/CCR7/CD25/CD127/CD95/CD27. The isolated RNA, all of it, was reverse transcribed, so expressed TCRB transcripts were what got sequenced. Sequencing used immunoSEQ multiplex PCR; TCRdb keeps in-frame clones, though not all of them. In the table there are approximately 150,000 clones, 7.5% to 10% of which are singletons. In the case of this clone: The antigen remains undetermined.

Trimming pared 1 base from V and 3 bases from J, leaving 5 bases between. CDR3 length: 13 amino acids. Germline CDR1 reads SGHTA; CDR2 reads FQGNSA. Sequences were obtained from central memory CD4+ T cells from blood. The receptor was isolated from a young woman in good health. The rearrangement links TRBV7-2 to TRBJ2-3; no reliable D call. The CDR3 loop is CASSLDMTDTQYF. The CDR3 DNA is TGTGCCAGCAGCTTAGATATGACAGATACGCAGTATTTT.